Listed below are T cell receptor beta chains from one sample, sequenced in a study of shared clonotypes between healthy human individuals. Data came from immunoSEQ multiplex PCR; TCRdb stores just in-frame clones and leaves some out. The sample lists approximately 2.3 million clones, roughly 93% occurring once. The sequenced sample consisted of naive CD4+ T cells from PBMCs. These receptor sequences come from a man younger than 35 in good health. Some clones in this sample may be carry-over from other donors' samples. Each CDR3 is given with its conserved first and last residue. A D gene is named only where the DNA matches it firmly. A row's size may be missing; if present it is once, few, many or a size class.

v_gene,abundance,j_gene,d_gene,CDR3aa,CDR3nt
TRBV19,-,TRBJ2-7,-,CASSIGNGANEQYF,TGTGCCAGTAGTATAGGCAATGGAGCCAACGAGCAGTACTTC
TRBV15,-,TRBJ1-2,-,CATSSPWGRYGYTF,TGTGCCACCAGCAGCCCCTGGGGCAGATATGGCTACACCTTC
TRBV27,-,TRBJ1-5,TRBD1,CASSLDRINQPQHF,TGTGCCAGCAGTTTGGACAGGATAAATCAGCCCCAGCATTTT
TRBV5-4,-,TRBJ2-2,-,CASSRGAAGELFF,TGTGCCAGCAGCAGGGGGGCGGCTGGGGAGCTGTTTTTT
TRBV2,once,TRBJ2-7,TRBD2,CASRFSTSGVSYEQYF,TGTGCCAGCCGGTTCTCGACTAGCGGGGTGTCCTACGAGCAGTACTTC
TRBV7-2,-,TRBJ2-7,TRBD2,CASSLDASGSRNEQYF,TGTGCCAGCAGCTTAGACGCTAGCGGGAGTAGGAACGAGCAGTACTTC
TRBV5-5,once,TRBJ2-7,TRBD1,CASSFRQGDWYEQYF,TGTGCCAGCAGCTTTCGACAGGGTGATTGGTACGAGCAGTACTTC
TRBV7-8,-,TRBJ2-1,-,CASSWRRPGLPSPGGSYNEQFF,TGTGCCAGCAGCTGGCGCCGCCCGGGACTCCCGTCCCCGGGTGGGTCCTACAATGAGCAGTTCTTC
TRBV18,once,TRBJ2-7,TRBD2,CASSSGRDGYEQYF,TGTGCCAGCTCCTCGGGGAGGGACGGCTACGAGCAGTACTTC
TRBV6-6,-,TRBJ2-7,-,CASSYLPESEQYF,TGTGCCAGCAGTTACCTCCCGGAGAGCGAGCAGTACTTC
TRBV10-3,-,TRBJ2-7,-,CAIRDSETDEQYF,TGTGCCATCAGGGACAGCGAAACTGACGAGCAGTACTTC
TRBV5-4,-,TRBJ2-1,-,CASSRRDLNNEQFF,TGTGCCAGCAGCCGCCGGGACTTAAACAATGAGCAGTTCTTC
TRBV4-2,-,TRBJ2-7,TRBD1,CASRLTGGYEQYF,TGTGCCAGCAGGCTGACAGGGGGCTACGAGCAGTACTTC
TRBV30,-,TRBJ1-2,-,CAWNRRGYGYTF,TGTGCCTGGAATCGCAGGGGCTATGGCTACACCTTC
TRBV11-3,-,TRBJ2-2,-,CASSSLSHTGELFF,TGTGCCAGCAGCTCGTTGAGCCACACCGGGGAGCTGTTTTTT
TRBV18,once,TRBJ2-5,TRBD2,CASSRGTIQETQYF,TGTGCCAGCTCACGCGGGACTATTCAAGAGACCCAGTACTTC
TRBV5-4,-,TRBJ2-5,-,CASSSETGSSTQYF,TGTGCCAGCAGCTCGGAGACCGGTAGTAGCACCCAGTACTTC
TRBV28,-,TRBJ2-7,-,CASSLSQWGALYEQYF,TGTGCCAGCAGTTTATCCCAATGGGGGGCCCTCTACGAGCAGTACTTC
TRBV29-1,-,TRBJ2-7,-,CSVLEQGNYEQYF,TGCAGCGTTCTAGAACAGGGAAACTACGAGCAGTACTTC
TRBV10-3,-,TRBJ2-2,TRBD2,CATGTSGRVATGELFF,TGTGCCACCGGGACTAGCGGGAGGGTTGCCACCGGGGAGCTGTTTTTT
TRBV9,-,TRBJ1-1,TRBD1,CASSVGQLNTEAFF,TGTGCCAGCAGCGTGGGACAGCTGAACACTGAAGCTTTCTTT
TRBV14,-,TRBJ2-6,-,CASMLSGANVLTF,TGTGCCAGCATGCTCTCTGGGGCCAACGTCCTGACTTTC
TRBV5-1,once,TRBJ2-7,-,CASSRGPLYEQYF,TGCGCCAGCAGCAGGGGTCCCCTCTACGAGCAGTACTTC
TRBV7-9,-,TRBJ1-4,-,CASSLVLGNNEKLFF,TGTGCCAGCAGCTTAGTCTTGGGGAATAATGAAAAACTGTTTTTT
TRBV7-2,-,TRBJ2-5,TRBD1,CASSRRDRQNSQETQYF,TGTGCCAGCAGTCGACGGGACAGGCAGAACTCACAAGAGACCCAGTACTTC
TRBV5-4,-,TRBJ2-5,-,CASSLAAAAYQETQYF,TGTGCCAGCAGCTTGGCGGCAGCGGCGTACCAAGAGACCCAGTACTTC
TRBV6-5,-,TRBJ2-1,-,CASSPASGRGDEQFF,TGTGCCAGCAGCCCGGCGAGCGGGCGAGGGGATGAGCAGTTCTTC
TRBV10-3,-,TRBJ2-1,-,CAISERSGSTYNEQFF,TGTGCCATCAGTGAAAGGTCAGGGAGTACCTACAATGAGCAGTTCTTC
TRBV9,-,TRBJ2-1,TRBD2,CASSSLSGSANEQFF,TGTGCCAGCAGCTCACTTAGCGGGTCGGCTAATGAGCAGTTCTTC
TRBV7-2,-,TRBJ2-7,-,CASSLEGTSLSYEQYF,TGTGCCAGCAGCTTAGAAGGGACATCGCTTTCCTACGAGCAGTACTTC
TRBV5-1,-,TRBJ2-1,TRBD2,CASSLTLTSGRVNEQFF,TGCGCCAGCAGCCTCACCCTGACTAGCGGGAGAGTTAATGAGCAGTTCTTC
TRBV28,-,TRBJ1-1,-,CASNRGGNGNTEAFF,TGTGCCAGCAATAGGGGGGGCAATGGGAACACTGAAGCTTTCTTT
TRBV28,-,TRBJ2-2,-,CASRRALGWNTGELFF,TGTGCCAGCCGGCGGGCACTAGGCTGGAACACCGGGGAGCTGTTTTTT